A single sample gave rise to the 7 T cell receptor beta chains below, sequenced in a study of shared clonotypes between healthy human individuals. Assay used: immunoSEQ multiplex PCR; TCRdb lists only in-frame clones, some missing. The sample carries around 640,000 clones, around 96% recorded once. The naive CD8 population came from CD45RO-negative cells selected for CCR7, without terminally differentiated effector memory CD45RA+ cells. Sequencing input: naive CD8+ T cells sorted from blood. The origin of the receptors is a woman aged 25 to 39 in good health.

On this clone itself: Distinct nucleotide sequences in the sample also encode this CDR3. The chain uses TRBV5-6 and TRBJ2-7; D is unresolved. CDR1 SGHDT and CDR2 YYEEEE come from the germline V gene. With 0 bases removed from V and 0 bases from J, the gap between germline ends came to 1 base. The CDR3 totals 12 residues. DNA for the CDR3: TGTGCCAGCAGCTTGGTCTCCTACGAGCAGTACTTC. Translation gives CASSLVSYEQYF.

The chain joins TRBV2 to TRBJ2-1, with TRBD2 matching over 12 bases. The CDR3 spans 18 residues. V lost 3 bases, J lost 0 bases, and 6 bases stayed unmatched. Per the germline V gene, CDR1 is SNHLY and CDR2 is FYNNEI. CDR3 residues: CASSDQLAGGSSYNEQFF. CDR3 bases: TGTGCCAGCAGTGATCAGCTAGCGGGGGGGAGCTCCTACAATGAGCAGTTCTTC. Looking up the rest from reference TRBV2 and TRBJ2-1 gives the full variable domain: EPEVTQTPSHQVTQMGQEVILRCVPISNHLYFYWYRQILGQKVEFLVSFYNNEISEKSEIFDDQFSVERPDGSNFTLKIRSTKLEDSAMYFCASSDQLAGGSSYNEQFFGPGTRLTVL.

The gene calls are TRBV27 and TRBJ2-1, with 8 bases fitting TRBD2. Per the germline V gene, CDR1 is MNHEY and CDR2 is SMNVEV (reference sequence). The length of the CDR3 is 15 residues. V lost 2 bases to trimming and J lost 6 bases; unmatched junction nucleotides: 6. CDR3 nucleotide sequence: TGTGCCAGCAGTTTAGGAGCGGGAGTAGGCAATGAGCAGTTCTTC. Translated, it gives CASSLGAGVGNEQFF.

This clone was picked up a small number of times. The chain links TRBV28 to TRBJ1-5; D remains ambiguous. Germline lookup yields CDR1 MDHEN and CDR2 SYDVKM. V lost 3 bases to trimming and J lost 4 bases, with 7 bases between them. The CDR3 is made up of 13 amino acids. CDR3 loop: CASSFVQNQPQHF. For the CDR3, the DNA is TGTGCCAGCAGTTTTGTCCAGAATCAGCCCCAGCATTTT.

This clone has a handful of counts. The V call is TRBV19, the J call TRBJ2-7; 12 nucleotides match TRBD2. The germline gives CDR1 LNHDA, CDR2 SQIVND (reference sequence). Losses at the gene ends were 9 bases for V and 4 bases for J; bases not matched to a gene: 7. The CDR3 length is 14 residues. For the CDR3, the DNA is TGTGCCAGCGCGACTAGCGGGAGTCTATACGAGCAGTACTTC. It codes for CASATSGSLYEQYF.

This sequence joins TRBV19 and TRBJ1-2, with D perhaps matching TRBD1 (6 bases). V shed 2 bases and J shed 2 bases, with 12 bases lying between them. Germline V gene lookup returns CDR1 LNHDA and CDR2 SQIVND (reference sequence). This CDR3 spans 15 amino acids. The CDR3 region is CASSIIAQGNYGYTF. CDR3 nucleotide sequence: TGTGCCAGTAGTATAATCGCGCAGGGGAACTATGGCTACACCTTC.

V usage is TRBV29-1 and J usage is TRBJ2-1; TRBD2 matches at 11 bases. The germline CDR1 and CDR2 sequences are SQVTM and ANQGSEA. This CDR3 has 16 amino acids. V gave up 1 base and J gave up 4 bases; unmatched junction bases: 6. CDR3 nucleotide sequence: TGCAGCGTTGAAGGACTAGCGGGACTCCCTTACAATGAGCAGTTCTTC. This codes for CSVEGLAGLPYNEQFF.